These 26 T cell receptor beta chains share one sample of origin, sequenced in a study of beta chain features in type 1 diabetes. As every portion of the isolated RNA was reverse transcribed, the sequencing read expressed TCRB transcripts. Profiled with immunoSEQ multiplex PCR; TCRdb holds only in-frame clones, not every one. In the table there are 300,000 to 350,000 clones, around an eighth of which are singletons. No cognate antigen is known for these TCRs. Notes on the study in general: Type 1 diabetes patients had moderately but significantly shorter TCRB CDR3s in all four CD4+ subsets.

The sample taken for sequencing was naive CD4+ T cells from blood. These TCRs come from a woman aged 18-30 years with type 1 diabetes.

CDR3 residues: CSVANPQVNYGYTF. CDR3 sequence (DNA): TGCAGCGTTGCGAACCCTCAGGTGAACTATGGCTACACCTTC. The chain has TRBV29-1 and TRBJ1-2, with D hard to call. This CDR3 contains 14 residues. With 4 bases removed from V and 2 bases from J, the gap between germline ends came to 14 bases. CDR1 is SQVTM, CDR2 ANQGSEA, per germline. Using reference TRBV29-1 and TRBJ1-2 for the parts outside the CDR3, the full variable domain is SAVISQKPSRDICQRGTSLTIQCQVDSQVTMMFWYRQQPGQSLTLIATANQGSEATYESGFVIDKFPISRPNLTFSTLTVSNMSPEDSSIYLCSVANPQVNYGYTFGSGTRLTVV.

This clone was seen a handful of times. The chain carries TRBV11-3 and TRBJ1-1; 7 positions agree with TRBD1. V lost 5 bases and J lost 4; bases outside the gene matches: 7. The CDR3 consists of 14 residues. Germline values: CDR1 SGHNT, CDR2 YENEEA. The CDR3 is CASSQEGAGTEAFF. CDR3 in DNA: TGTGCCAGCAGCCAAGAGGGGGCCGGCACTGAAGCTTTCTTT.

In this sample, this clone turned up a few times. The rearrangement uses TRBV5-1 and TRBJ2-5, with D hard to call. CDR3 length equals 14 residues. V was cut by 4 bases and J by 2 bases, with 12 bases left in between. Germline CDR1 reads SGHRS; CDR2 reads YFSETQ. The CDR3 bases are TGCGCCAGCAGCACCATACTCGGGCAAGAGACCCAGTACTTC. It is translated as CASSTILGQETQYF. The variable domain in full, with the rest retrieved from reference TRBV5-1 and TRBJ2-5, is KAGVTQTPRYLIKTRGQQVTLSCSPISGHRSVSWYQQTPGQGLQFLFEYFSETQRNKGNFPGRFSGRQFSNSRSEMNVSTLELGDSALYLCASSTILGQETQYFGPGTRLLVL.

The CDR3 DNA follows: TGTGCCAGCAGCGTAGACTTAACTCAAGAGACCCAGTACTTC. It encodes CASSVDLTQETQYF. This chain uses TRBV9 with TRBJ2-5; D call uncertain. Trimming cost V 0 bases and J 2 bases, with 8 bases left between them. The CDR3 is 14 residues long. Germline V gene sequence: CDR1 SGDLS, CDR2 YYNGEE.

DNA for the CDR3: TGTGCCAGCAGCTTCCCTAGGGGCTTTTCGTTAGAGCAGTACTTC. Its translation: CASSFPRGFSLEQYF. The V gene is TRBV5-4, the J gene TRBJ2-7, with D maybe TRBD1 (5 bases). Trimming took 2 bases from V and 7 from J, leaving 19 bases between them. Germline V gene data show CDR1 as SGHNT and CDR2 as YYREEE (reference sequence). The CDR3 sequence is 15 residues long.

The sample holds a few counts of this clone. The V and J genes are TRBV7-7 and TRBJ2-1, with D tentatively TRBD1 (6 bases). Trimming took off 1 base at V and 0 bases at J, with 7 bases between the two ends. The CDR3 is 15 amino acids. Germline CDR1 is SSHAT and CDR2 is FNYEAQ (reference sequence). Written as DNA, the CDR3 is TGTGCCAGCAGCTTAGTGGGGGCCTCCTACAATGAGCAGTTCTTC. It specifies CASSLVGASYNEQFF.

V and J are TRBV19 and TRBJ1-2; D not resolved. This CDR3 comprises 13 residues. Germline loops: CDR1 LNHDA, CDR2 SQIVND (reference sequence). With 8 bases removed from V and 7 bases from J, the gap between germline ends came to 17 bases. CDR3 sequence: CASGESLVAGYTF. CDR3 DNA sequence: TGTGCCAGTGGTGAGAGTTTGGTCGCTGGCTACACCTTC.

The chain joins TRBV30 to TRBJ2-2; 9 bases line up with TRBD2. The CDR3 contains 15 residues. Germline lookup yields CDR1 GTSNPN and CDR2 SVGIG (reference sequence). After removal of 4 bases from V and 6 bases from J, the junction contained 9 bases not matched to a gene. CDR3 region: CAWTVGLAGPGELFF. Written as DNA, the CDR3 is TGTGCCTGGACGGTTGGGCTAGCGGGACCCGGGGAGCTGTTTTTT.

In its sample, this clone was seen a few times. The chain recombines TRBV19 with TRBJ2-1; D ambiguous. The CDR3 is 14 residues long. V dropped 5 bases and J dropped 0 bases, with 8 bases sitting between them. Germline V gene lookup returns CDR1 LNHDA and CDR2 SQIVND (reference sequence). CDR3 sequence: CASSDPSSYNEQFF. In DNA, the CDR3 is TGTGCCAGTAGTGACCCTAGCTCCTACAATGAGCAGTTCTTC.

This chain connects TRBV27 to TRBJ1-4; the match to TRBD1 covers 8 bases. This CDR3 is 16 amino acids long. Germline assignment: CDR1 MNHEY and CDR2 SMNVEV (reference sequence). The junction had 17 bases not matched to a gene; V was cut back by 11 bases and J by 6 bases. The CDR3 DNA sequence: TGTGCCCTGATCCGAGACAGGGGCCCCACTGATGAAAAACTGTTTTTT. It encodes CALIRDRGPTDEKLFF.

This clone was picked up a small number of times. The CDR3, as DNA: TGTGCCAGCAGCTCGGCTAGCGGATACTACGAGCAGTACTTC. This encodes CASSSASGYYEQYF. The chain couples TRBV2 to TRBJ2-7; 7 bases fit TRBD2. The CDR3 is 14 amino acids. CDR1 SNHLY and CDR2 FYNNEI come from the germline V gene. J gave up 3 bases and V 6 bases, and 8 bases lay outside the gene matches.

The CDR3 protein is CASRRDRSNSNQPQHF. Here the CDR3 DNA reads TGTGCAAGTCGCAGGGACAGGTCGAATAGCAATCAGCCCCAGCATTTT. This chain links TRBV12-2 with TRBJ1-5; the table's D call, TRBD1, was not checked against the DNA. TRBV12-2 is assigned pseudogene status. The CDR3 length is 16 residues.

The chain carries TRBV7-9 and TRBJ2-6; the D gene is possibly TRBD2 (5 bases). This CDR3 spans 16 amino acids. Germline V gene sequence: CDR1 SEHNR, CDR2 FQNEAQ (reference sequence). V was shortened by 5 bases and J by 2 bases, with 13 bases between the two germline ends. The CDR3 loop is CASSPLMRAGANVLTF. The CDR3 DNA reads as TGTGCCAGCAGCCCCCTCATGAGGGCTGGGGCCAACGTCCTGACTTTC. Based on the CDR3 plus reference TRBV7-9 and TRBJ2-6, the full variable domain is DTGVSQNPRHKITKRGQNVTFRCDPISEHNRLYWYRQTLGQGPEFLTYFQNEAQLEKSRLLSDRFSAERPKGSFSTLEIQRTEQGDSAMYLCASSPLMRAGANVLTFGAGSRLTVL.

This clone was counted a few times. One end of the junction does not line up with germline, which may come from a read error. This chain joins TRBV28 and TRBJ2-7, with 7 bases that match TRBD1. In germline, CDR1 is MDHEN, CDR2 SYDVKM. The CDR3 has 14 amino acids. The CDR3 coding sequence is TGTGCCAGCAGCCCCGGGACAGCGCTGTATAGGCTAAACTTC. It encodes CASSPGTALYRLNF.

This clone has a handful of counts. The genes are TRBV27 and TRBJ2-7, with 11 nucleotides matching TRBD2. V dropped 6 bases and J dropped 3; count of bases not matched to a gene: 4. This CDR3 contains 14 residues. Germline lookup yields CDR1 MNHEY and CDR2 SMNVEV (reference sequence). The CDR3 spells CASRSTSGSYEQYF. DNA for the CDR3: TGTGCCAGCAGGTCAACTAGCGGGAGCTACGAGCAGTACTTC.

The gene calls are TRBV5-1 and TRBJ1-2; 9 nucleotides line up with TRBD1. The CDR3 is 16 residues long. V was clipped by 0 bases and J by 1 base; unmatched bases: 4. Germline CDR1 SGHRS, CDR2 YFSETQ. The DNA for the CDR3 is TGCGCCAGCAGCTTGGGGGGACAGGGAGATAACTATGGCTACACCTTC. This sequence encodes CASSLGGQGDNYGYTF.

The rearrangement links TRBV9 to TRBJ2-3, with a weak D call TRBD2 (6 bases). Trimming removed 6 bases from V and 0 bases from J, with 14 bases in between. The CDR3 has 15 residues. The V gene's germline CDR1 is SGDLS and CDR2 YYNGEE. The CDR3 region is CASTFLASSTDTQYF. CDR3 DNA: TGTGCCAGCACCTTTCTAGCGTCTAGCACAGATACGCAGTATTTT.

This clone was recorded a few times. This rearrangement joins TRBV4-3 to TRBJ2-2; TRBD1 matches at 10 bases. With V trimmed by 1 base and J by 4 bases, 3 bases remained unmatched. The germline CDR1 and CDR2 sequences are LGHNA and YSLEER. This CDR3 has 16 amino acids. Here the CDR3 reads CASSQVGTGATGELFF. CDR3 sequence (DNA): TGCGCCAGCAGCCAAGTTGGGACAGGGGCCACCGGGGAGCTGTTTTTT.

Only a few counts were recorded for this clone. This chain links TRBV28 with TRBJ2-3; 9 bases align to TRBD2. CDR1 is MDHEN, CDR2 SYDVKM, per germline. This CDR3 spans 15 amino acids. V lost 8 bases and J lost 7; bases outside the gene matches: 13. In nucleotides, the CDR3 is TGTGCCAGCGCGGCGGACCTAGCGGGACTGAATACGCAGTATTTT. It translates to CASAADLAGLNTQYF.

The chain links TRBV27 to TRBJ2-1, with a possible D match to TRBD2 (5 bases). The CDR3 has 15 residues. The germline V gene encodes CDR1 MNHEY and CDR2 SMNVEV (reference sequence). Trimming left V 7 bases short and J 3 bases short, with 16 bases between. The CDR3 region is CASTLGSAGYNEQFF. The DNA for the CDR3 is TGTGCCAGCACTCTAGGTTCGGCGGGCTACAATGAGCAGTTCTTC.

The table lists this clone with a few counts. CDR3 in amino acids: CAWRGGARETQYF. DNA for the CDR3: TGTGCCTGGAGGGGGGGGGCCCGGGAGACCCAGTACTTC. The genes are TRBV30 and TRBJ2-5; the D gene is possibly TRBD2 (7 bases). Germline V gene sequence: CDR1 GTSNPN, CDR2 SVGIG (reference sequence). Trimming removed 3 bases at V and 5 bases at J, with 13 bases between. The CDR3 runs to 13 residues. The complete variable domain, with remaining parts taken from reference TRBV30 and TRBJ2-5, reads SQTIHQWPATLVQPVGSPLSLECTVEGTSNPNLYWYRQAAGRGLQLLFYSVGIGQISSEVPQNLSASRPQDRQFILSSKKLLLSDSGFYLCAWRGGARETQYFGPGTRLLVL.

In its sample, this clone was seen a few times. This chain joins TRBV25-1 and TRBJ2-3; 7 bases agree with TRBD2. CDR1 is MGHDK, CDR2 SYGVNS, per germline. V was clipped by 3 bases and J by 3 bases; unmatched bases: 9. This CDR3 spans 16 amino acids. This CDR3 is CASSDDRAGGTDTQYF. CDR3 nucleotide sequence: TGTGCCAGCAGTGATGACCGGGCCGGGGGGACAGATACGCAGTATTTT.

This clone was picked up a small number of times. V usage is TRBV18 and J usage is TRBJ2-2; D is ambiguous. The CDR3 runs to 16 residues. The V gene's germline CDR1 is KGHSH and CDR2 LQKENI. Trimming took 3 bases from V and 0 from J, leaving 11 bases between them. DNA of the CDR3: TGTGCCAGCTCACCCCCGCCAGCGACGAACACCGGGGAGCTGTTTTTT. Its protein product is CASSPPPATNTGELFF.

This chain joins TRBV19 and TRBJ1-5; TRBD1 might be the D (5 bases). Germline V gene data show CDR1 as LNHDA and CDR2 as SQIVND (reference sequence). CDR3 length: 14 amino acids. The V gene lost 3 bases and the J gene lost 7 bases, with 13 bases spanning the gap. For the CDR3, the DNA is TGTGCCAGTAGTATCCGGGGGAATGGCCAGCCCCAGCATTTT. This sequence encodes CASSIRGNGQPQHF.

This clone was recorded a few times. V and J are TRBV18 and TRBJ1-1; 8 nucleotides align to TRBD1. The CDR3 totals 13 residues. With 4 bases clipped from V and 5 bases from J, the junction kept 3 bases outside the gene matches. Germline V gene data show CDR1 as KGHSH and CDR2 as LQKENI. The CDR3 DNA reads as TGTGCCAGCTCACGGACAGGGAGAACTGAAGCTTTCTTT. Translating gives CASSRTGRTEAFF. Supplemented by reference TRBV18 and TRBJ1-1, the full variable domain reads NAGVMQNPRHLVRRRGQEARLRCSPMKGHSHVYWYRQLPEEGLKFMVYLQKENIIDESGMPKERFSAEFPKEGPSILRIQQVVRGDSAAYFCASSRTGRTEAFFGQGTRLTVV.

This clone was observed a few times. The chain carries TRBV30 and TRBJ1-4, with 10 bases that match TRBD1. Per germline, CDR1 GTSNPN and CDR2 SVGIG (reference sequence). There are 16 residues in the CDR3. V lost 1 base, J lost 8 bases, and 10 bases stayed unmatched. The CDR3 DNA is TGTGCCTGGAGTGAAACGGGAGGGACAGGGGACGAAAAACTGTTTTTT. As protein: CAWSETGGTGDEKLFF.